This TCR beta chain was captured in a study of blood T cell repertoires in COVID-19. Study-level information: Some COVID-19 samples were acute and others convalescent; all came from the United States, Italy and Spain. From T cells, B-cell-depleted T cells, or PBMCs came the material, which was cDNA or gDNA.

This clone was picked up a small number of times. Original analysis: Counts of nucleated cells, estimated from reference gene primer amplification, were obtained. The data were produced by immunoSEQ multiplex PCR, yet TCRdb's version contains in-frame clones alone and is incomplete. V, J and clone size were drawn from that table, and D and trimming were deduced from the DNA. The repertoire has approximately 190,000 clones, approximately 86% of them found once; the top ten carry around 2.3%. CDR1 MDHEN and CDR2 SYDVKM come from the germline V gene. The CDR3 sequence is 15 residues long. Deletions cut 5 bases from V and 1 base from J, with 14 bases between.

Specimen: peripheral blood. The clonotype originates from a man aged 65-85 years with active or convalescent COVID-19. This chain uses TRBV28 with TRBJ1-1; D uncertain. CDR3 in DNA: TGTGCCAGCAGTCCCCTAGACGGAAAGAACACTGAAGCTTTCTTT. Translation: CASSPLDGKNTEAFF.